This T cell receptor (beta chain) is drawn from a study of shared clonotypes between healthy human individuals. Broader study findings: In contrast to clonotypes shared by all four donors, non-shared clonotypes had lower generation probabilities.

CDR1 and CDR2 (germline): SGHVS, FQNEAQ. CDR3 length: 15 residues. V shed 3 bases, J shed 0 bases, and the junction held 2 bases outside the gene matches. In regard to this clone: Its antigen is unknown.

Sequenced by immunoSEQ multiplex PCR; TCRdb stores in-frame clones only, minus some. Of around 2,000,000 clones in the sample, around 93% are singletons; the top ten hold more than 1.5%. Positively selected for CCR7, the CD45RO-negative cells used as naive CD8 cells excluded terminally differentiated effector memory CD45RA+ cells. Sequencing was done on a sample of naive CD8+ T cells from PBMCs. V usage is TRBV7-8 and J usage is TRBJ2-7; TRBD2 agrees at 10 bases. The clonotype was recovered from a man aged 18 to 29 in good health. Some clones in this sample may be carry-over from other donors' samples. This CDR3 is CASSLSSGSSYEQYF. CDR3 nucleotides: TGTGCCAGCAGCTTGTCTAGCGGGAGCTCCTACGAGCAGTACTTC. The complete variable domain, with remaining parts taken from reference TRBV7-8 and TRBJ2-7, reads GAGVSQSPRYKVAKRGQDVALRCDPISGHVSLFWYQQALGQGPEFLTYFQNEAQLDKSGLPSDRFFAERPEGSVSTLKIQRTQQEDSAVYLCASSLSSGSSYEQYFGPGTRLTVT.